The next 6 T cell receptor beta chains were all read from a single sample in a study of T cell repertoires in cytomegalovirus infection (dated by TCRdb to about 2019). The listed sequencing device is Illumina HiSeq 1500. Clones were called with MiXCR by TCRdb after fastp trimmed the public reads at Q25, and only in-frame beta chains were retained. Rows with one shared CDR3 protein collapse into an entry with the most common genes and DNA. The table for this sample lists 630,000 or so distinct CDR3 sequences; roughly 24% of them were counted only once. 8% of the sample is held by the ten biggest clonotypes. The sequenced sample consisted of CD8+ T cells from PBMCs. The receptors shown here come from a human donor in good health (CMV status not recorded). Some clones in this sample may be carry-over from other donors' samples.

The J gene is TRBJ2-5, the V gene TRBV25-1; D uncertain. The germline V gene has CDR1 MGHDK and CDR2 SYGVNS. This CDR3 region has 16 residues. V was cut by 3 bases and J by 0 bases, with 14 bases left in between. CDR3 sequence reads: CASSDSTVRYQETQYF. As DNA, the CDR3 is TGTGCCAGCAGTGACTCGACGGTAAGGTACCAAGAGACCCAGTACTTC.

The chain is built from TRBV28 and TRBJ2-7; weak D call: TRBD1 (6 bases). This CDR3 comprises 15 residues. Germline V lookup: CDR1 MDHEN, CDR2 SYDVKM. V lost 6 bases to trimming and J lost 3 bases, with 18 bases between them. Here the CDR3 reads CASSLGHPKVYEQYV. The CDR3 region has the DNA TGTGCCAGCAGCTTGGGACACCCAAAGGTCTACGAGCAGTACGTC.

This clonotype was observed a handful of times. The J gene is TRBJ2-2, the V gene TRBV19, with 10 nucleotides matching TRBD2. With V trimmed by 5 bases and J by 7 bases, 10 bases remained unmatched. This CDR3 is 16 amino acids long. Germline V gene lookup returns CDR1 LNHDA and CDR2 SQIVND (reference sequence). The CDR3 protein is CASSLSGGAAHGELFF. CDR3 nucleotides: TGTGCCAGTAGTCTCAGCGGGGGGGCCGCGCACGGGGAGCTGTTTTTT.

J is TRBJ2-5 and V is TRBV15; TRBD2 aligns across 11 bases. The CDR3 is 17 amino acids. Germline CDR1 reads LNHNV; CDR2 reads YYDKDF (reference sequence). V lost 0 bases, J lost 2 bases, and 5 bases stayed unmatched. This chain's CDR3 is CATSRDAGLAVQETQYF. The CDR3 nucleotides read TGTGCCACCAGCAGAGATGCGGGACTAGCGGTTCAAGAGACCCAGTACTTC.

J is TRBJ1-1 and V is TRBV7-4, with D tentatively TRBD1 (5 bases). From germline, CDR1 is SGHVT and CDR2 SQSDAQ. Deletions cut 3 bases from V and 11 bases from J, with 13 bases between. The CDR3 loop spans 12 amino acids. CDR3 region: CASSFGPEGAFF. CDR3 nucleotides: TGTGCCAGCAGCTTCGGTCCCGAGGGGGCTTTCTTT. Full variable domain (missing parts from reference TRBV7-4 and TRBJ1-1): GAGVSQSPRYKVAKRGRDVALRCDSISGHVTLYWYRQTLGQGSEVLTYSQSDAQRDKSGRPSGRFSAERPERSVSTLKIQRTEQGDSAVYLCASSFGPEGAFFGQGTRLTVV.

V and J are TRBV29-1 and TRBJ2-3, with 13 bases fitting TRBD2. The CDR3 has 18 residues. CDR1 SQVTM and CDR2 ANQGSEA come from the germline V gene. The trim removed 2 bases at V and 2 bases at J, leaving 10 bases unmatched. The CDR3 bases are TGCAGCGTTGAACCGCGGGGGACTAGCGGGGTGAACACAGATACGCAGTATTTT. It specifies CSVEPRGTSGVNTDTQYF.